This T cell receptor beta chain was observed in a study of OX40 agonist ivuxolimab in advanced cancers. At the level of the study: Ivuxolimab, an agonist antibody against OX40 (CD134), was given to patients.

V was clipped by 0 bases and J by 10 bases, with 13 bases between them. Germline V lookup: CDR1 SGHRS, CDR2 YFSETQ. The CDR3 loop spans 13 amino acids. Assay used: immunoSEQ multiplex PCR; TCRdb lists only in-frame clones, some missing. The data hold more than 45,000 clones, with around 77% observed a single time. A word on this clone: Antigen specificity is unknown.

Study-wide results and caveats: Expansion of clones was among the lowest in partial responders at 0.1-3.0 mg/kg. Researchers report that CD8+ T cells had, on average, more expanded clones than CD4+. The study observed clonal expansion of CD4+ and CD8+ blood T cells by week 6 at 0.1 to 3.0 mg/kg.

The rearrangement links TRBV5-1 to TRBJ1-2, with TRBD1 as a possible D gene (6 bases). This receptor was taken from an adult with an advanced solid tumor such as melanoma, head and neck, liver or kidney cancer. Sequences were derived from CD4+ or CD8+ T cells sorted from blood, sampled in a trial of the OX40 agonist ivuxolimab. The DNA for the CDR3 is TGCGCCAGCAGCTTGGTGGGGGACATTCCCTACACCTTC. Its translation: CASSLVGDIPYTF. The whole variable domain, filled in from reference TRBV5-1 and TRBJ1-2, reads KAGVTQTPRYLIKTRGQQVTLSCSPISGHRSVSWYQQTPGQGLQFLFEYFSETQRNKGNFPGRFSGRQFSNSRSEMNVSTLELGDSALYLCASSLVGDIPYTFGSGTRLTVV.